This is a list of T cell receptor beta chains from one sample in a study of blood T cell repertoires in COVID-19. Profiling relied on immunoSEQ multiplex PCR, and the TCRdb table lists in-frame clones only, not all of them. The sample holds more than 45,000 clones; 88% are singletons and the top ten take approximately 9.2%. Sample: peripheral blood. The source of these receptors is a woman in her sixties or seventies with active COVID-19. Each CDR3 is given with its conserved first and last residue. D genes are given only for firm matches.

v_call	j_call	d_call	cdr3_nt	cdr3_aa
TRBV19	TRBJ2-2	TRBD2	TGTGCCAGTAGTGTGGGACTAGCCAAGAACACCGGGGAGCTGTTTTTT	CASSVGLAKNTGELFF
TRBV5-1	TRBJ1-2	TRBD1	TGCGCCAGCAGCTTCGGACAGGGGTATGGCTACACCTTC	CASSFGQGYGYTF
TRBV5-1	TRBJ1-6	NA	TGCGCCAGCAGCTCCCTCAGTAATTCACCCCTCCACTTT	CASSSLSNSPLHF
TRBV11-2	TRBJ2-5	NA	TGTGCCAGCAGAGAGCGGGAAGAGACCCAGTACTTC	CASREREETQYF
TRBV3-1/TRBV3-2	TRBJ1-5	NA	TGTGCCAGCAGCCAAGGCGGAAATCAGCCCCAGCATTTT	CASSQGGNQPQHF
TRBV4-2	TRBJ1-5	TRBD1	TGTGCCAGCAGCCACGGACAGGGCCGAGGACAGCCCCAGCATTTT	CASSHGQGRGQPQHF
TRBV7-6	TRBJ2-3	NA	TGTGCCAGCAGCTTAAACGCAGGGGTCGGTAGCACAGATACGCAGTATTTT	CASSLNAGVGSTDTQYF
TRBV27	TRBJ1-2	NA	TGTGCCAGCAGTCGGACGGGGTATGGCTACACCTTC	CASSRTGYGYTF
TRBV6-1	TRBJ2-1	TRBD2	TGTGCCAGCAGTGAATCCAGCGGGAGCTACAATGAGCAGTTCTTC	CASSESSGSYNEQFF
TRBV3-1/TRBV3-2	TRBJ2-1	TRBD1	TGTGCCAGCAGCCCAGGGGGCGCCAATGAGCAGTTCTTC	CASSPGGANEQFF
TRBV28	TRBJ2-7	TRBD1	TGTGCCAGTCAACCGGGACAGACCCACTACGAGCAGTACTTC	CASQPGQTHYEQYF
TRBV3-1/TRBV3-2	TRBJ2-3	NA	TGTGCCAGCAGCCAAGATGTGTCGGGAGGCACAGATACGCAGTATTTT	CASSQDVSGGTDTQYF
TRBV18	TRBJ2-3	NA	TGTGCCAGCTCACCACGGATAGGGGCAGATACGCAGTATTTT	CASSPRIGADTQYF
TRBV6-5	TRBJ1-1	NA	TGTGCCAGCAGCAGGGACAAATACACTGAAGCTTTCTTT	CASSRDKYTEAFF
TRBV5-6	TRBJ1-2	NA	TGTGCCAGCAGCTTGTTATCCGTTACAAACTATGGCTACACCTTC	CASSLLSVTNYGYTF
TRBV19	TRBJ1-1	NA	TGTGCCAGTAGTCCCAAGACAGGGAACACTGAAGCTTTCTTT	CASSPKTGNTEAFF
TRBV4-1	TRBJ2-7	NA	TGCGCCAGCAGCCAAGATCCGCAGGGGTCCGTGCGTGACGAGCAGTACTTC	CASSQDPQGSVRDEQYF
TRBV2	TRBJ2-1	NA	TGTGCCAGCACCCACGGTAGGGGTAATCACAATGAGCAGTTCTTC	CASTHGRGNHNEQFF
TRBV6-2/TRBV6-3	TRBJ2-1	NA	TGTGCCAGCAGCGGGGACTTCAGCTCCTACAATGAGCAGTTCTTC	CASSGDFSSYNEQFF
TRBV4-1	TRBJ1-1	NA	TGCGCCAGCAGCCAAGAAGGGGATAACACTGAAGCTTTCTTT	CASSQEGDNTEAFF